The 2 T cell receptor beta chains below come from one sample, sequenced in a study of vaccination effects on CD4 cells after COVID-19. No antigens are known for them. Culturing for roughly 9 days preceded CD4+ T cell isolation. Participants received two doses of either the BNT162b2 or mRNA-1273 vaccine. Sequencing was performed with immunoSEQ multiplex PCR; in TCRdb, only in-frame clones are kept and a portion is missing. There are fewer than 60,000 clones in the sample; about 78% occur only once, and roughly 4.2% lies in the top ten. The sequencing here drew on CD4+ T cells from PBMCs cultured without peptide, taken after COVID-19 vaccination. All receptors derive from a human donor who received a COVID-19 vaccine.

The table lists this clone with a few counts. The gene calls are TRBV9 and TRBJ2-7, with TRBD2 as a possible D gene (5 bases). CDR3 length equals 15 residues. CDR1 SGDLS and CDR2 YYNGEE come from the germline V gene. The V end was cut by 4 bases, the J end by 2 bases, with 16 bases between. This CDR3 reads CASSRGSRSAYEQYF. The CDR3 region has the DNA TGTGCCAGCAGCAGAGGGTCTAGGAGTGCCTACGAGCAGTACTTC.

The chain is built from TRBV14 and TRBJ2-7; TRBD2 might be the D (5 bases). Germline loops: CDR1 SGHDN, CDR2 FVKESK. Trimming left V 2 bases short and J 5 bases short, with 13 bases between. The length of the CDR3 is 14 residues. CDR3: CASSQYEGSNEQYF. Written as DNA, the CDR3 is TGTGCCAGCAGCCAATACGAGGGTTCGAACGAGCAGTACTTC.